This T cell receptor (beta chain) was identified during a study of shared clonotypes between healthy human individuals. Overall study context: Donors had three CD4 naive, three CD4 memory, two CD8 naive and one CD8 memory plate apiece. Broader study findings: Researchers found naive subsets generally carried larger estimated richness than memory subsets.

For each subset, genomic DNA was distributed in equal portions over several immunoSEQ plates. Clones were read by immunoSEQ multiplex PCR, and TCRdb kept only the in-frame ones, dropping some. The sample has 2 million to 3 million clones, more than 85% seen once. A remark on this clone: Its antigen is currently unknown.

CD4+ cells underwent separation, giving CD45RA+ naive and CD45RA-negative memory subsets. With V trimmed by 2 bases and J by 4 bases, 6 bases remained unmatched. Germline V gene sequence: CDR1 SGHTA, CDR2 FQGNSA. The CDR3 is 15 amino acids. The TCR was taken from a man aged 18 to 29 in good health. Some clones in this sample may be carry-over from other donors' samples. Material for sequencing was naive CD4+ T cells from PBMCs. Indicated subset: CD45RA+ positively selected. This rearrangement joins TRBV7-2 to TRBJ1-2; TRBD1 agrees at 8 bases. For the CDR3, the DNA is TGTGCCAGCAGCTTAAGGGCAGGGGGCTTCTATGGCTACACCTTC. This encodes CASSLRAGGFYGYTF.